Each of the 10 T cell receptor beta chains below was sequenced from the same sample in a study of blood T cells in healthy people across ages (dated by TCRdb to about 2015). Library creation used 5' RACE. The sample was run on an Illumina HiSeq 2500. A second roughly 6 to 11 cycle PCR used a sample-barcoded 5' primer and a J-beta primer mix. TCRdb reworked the public reads: Q25 trimming with fastp, MiXCR clone assembly, productive beta chains retained. Each record represents a unique CDR3 protein, reported with the most common genes and DNA among its rows. The sample data list about 1.6 million distinct CDR3 sequences, and about 31% of these were observed just once. Roughly 10% of the sample is held by the ten biggest clonotypes. The sample comprised blood. The receptors stem from a woman aged 25 to 45 in good health.

This clonotype was observed a few times. This rearrangement joins TRBV7-3 to TRBJ2-2; TRBD2 might be the D (7 bases). Germline lookup yields CDR1 SGHTA and CDR2 FQGTGA. Trimming stripped 5 bases from V and 4 bases from J, with 14 bases between. This CDR3 has 15 amino acids. The CDR3 bases are TGTGCCAGCAGCCTCGGGGGGCACGGCACCGGGGAGCTGTTTTTT. It specifies CASSLGGHGTGELFF. Drawing the rest from reference TRBV7-3 and TRBJ2-2, the complete variable domain is GAGVSQTPSNKVTEKGKYVELRCDPISGHTALYWYRQSLGQGPEFLIYFQGTGAADDSGLPNDRFFAVRPEGSVSTLKIQRTERGDSAVYLCASSLGGHGTGELFFGEGSRLTVL.

The rearrangement joins TRBV20-1 to TRBJ2-1, with TRBD2 matching over 10 bases. Germline V lookup: CDR1 DFQATT, CDR2 SNEGSKA (reference sequence). V lost 2 bases and J lost 7; bases outside the gene matches: 11. The CDR3 contains 16 residues. The CDR3 reads CSARRPLAGVENEQFF. The CDR3 coding sequence is TGCAGTGCTAGAAGGCCTCTAGCGGGAGTCGAAAATGAGCAGTTCTTC.

This chain joins TRBV5-6 and TRBJ1-3; D gene ambiguous. Germline V gene sequence: CDR1 SGHDT, CDR2 YYEEEE. Trimming shortened V by 4 bases and J by 0 bases, and 11 bases separated the two germline ends. This CDR3 has 15 amino acids. The CDR3: CASSGSGYSGNTIYF. The CDR3 nucleotides read TGTGCCAGCAGCGGTAGCGGATACTCTGGAAACACCATATATTTT.

The genes are TRBV2 and TRBJ1-2; D might be TRBD1 (5 bases). CDR3 length: 13 amino acids. V shed 8 bases and J shed 7 bases, with 17 bases lying between them. In germline, CDR1 is SNHLY, CDR2 FYNNEI. This CDR3 is CASRAGLLAGYTF. As DNA, the CDR3 is TGTGCCAGCCGGGCAGGGTTATTAGCTGGCTACACCTTC.

In this sample, this clonotype turned up a few times. The CDR3 bases are TGTGCCTGGAGGGGTGGCTACACCTTC. It specifies CAWRGGYTF. This chain joins TRBV30 and TRBJ1-2; D not resolved. The CDR3 is 9 residues long. From germline, CDR1 is GTSNPN and CDR2 SVGIG (reference sequence). The V gene lost 3 bases and the J gene lost 7 bases, with 3 bases spanning the gap.

The chain has TRBV28 and TRBJ2-3, with 7 bases that match TRBD2. CDR1 and CDR2 (germline): MDHEN, SYDVKM. The V segment lost 0 bases and the J segment 0 bases; nucleotides outside the gene matches: 3. CDR3 length equals 16 residues. The CDR3 DNA follows: TGTGCCAGCAGTTTATGGATAGCGGGTAGCACAGATACGCAGTATTTT. Its translation: CASSLWIAGSTDTQYF.

The genes are TRBV6-1 and TRBJ1-2, with a weak D call TRBD1 (6 bases). Trimming took 6 bases from V and 2 from J, leaving 19 bases between them. This CDR3 comprises 16 residues. Germline V lookup: CDR1 MNHNS, CDR2 SASEGT. The CDR3 DNA is TGTGCCAGCAGGATAAGACAGAAAAGGGGGAACTATGGCTACACCTTC. Translated, it gives CASRIRQKRGNYGYTF.

This clonotype was observed a few times. V usage is TRBV29-1 and J usage is TRBJ1-2; D unclear. Germline lookup yields CDR1 SQVTM and CDR2 ANQGSEA. The CDR3 is made up of 13 amino acids. The V end lost 7 bases, the J end lost 2 bases, and 14 bases lay between the germline ends. CDR3: CSAEGYLNYGYTF. The CDR3, as DNA: TGCAGCGCCGAAGGATACTTAAACTATGGCTACACCTTC.

There are a few counts of this clonotype. The J gene is TRBJ2-6, the V gene TRBV10-2; the D is unclear. The CDR3 contains 14 residues. The V gene lost 7 bases and the J gene lost 0 bases, with 7 bases spanning the gap. Germline CDR1 reads WSHSY; CDR2 reads SAAADI. The CDR3: CASIRSSGANVLTF. The CDR3 DNA follows: TGCGCCAGCATCCGCTCCTCTGGGGCCAACGTCCTGACTTTC.

This chain joins TRBV5-1 and TRBJ2-5; 12 bases are shared with TRBD1. The closer fit of TRBJ2-7 to the DNA end suggests the J call may be wrong. The CDR3 loop spans 15 amino acids. Germline values: CDR1 SGHRS, CDR2 YFSETQ. The DNA for the CDR3 is TGCGCCAGCAGCGCCGGGACAGGGGGCTACCGCGAGCAGTACTTC. Translating gives CASSAGTGGYREQYF.